This T cell receptor (beta chain) was obtained from a study of blood T cells in healthy people across ages. Study-wide results and caveats: Older age coincided with a roughly linear decline in TCR beta diversity per million T cells. With unsorted PBMCs, a conclusive comparison of naive versus antigen-experienced cells was not possible. Whereas aged donors had fewer naive CD4+ cells, long-lived donors had more of them and higher diversity.

A J-beta primer mix and a sample-barcoded 5' primer were used in a second PCR of about 6 to 12 cycles. TCRdb itself ran the 5' RACE reads through MiXCR, one entry per CDR3 protein. The sample has some 1.4 million distinct CDR3 sequences, approximately 42% seen once; the top ten hold approximately 7.9%. Donors each provided around 9 milliliters of peripheral blood. Comment on this clonotype: What it binds is unknown.

Per the germline V gene, CDR1 is MNHEY and CDR2 is SMNVEV (reference sequence). V shed 5 bases, J shed 2 bases, and the junction held 10 bases outside the gene matches. There are 16 residues in the CDR3. The sequence derives from a woman between 18 and 29 years old in good health. The sequencing sample was made of blood. The rearrangement uses TRBV27 and TRBJ2-3, with 7 nucleotides matching TRBD2. DNA for the CDR3: TGTGCCAGCAGTACAACAAAGACTAGCCCCACAGATACGCAGTATTTT. The encoded protein is CASSTTKTSPTDTQYF.